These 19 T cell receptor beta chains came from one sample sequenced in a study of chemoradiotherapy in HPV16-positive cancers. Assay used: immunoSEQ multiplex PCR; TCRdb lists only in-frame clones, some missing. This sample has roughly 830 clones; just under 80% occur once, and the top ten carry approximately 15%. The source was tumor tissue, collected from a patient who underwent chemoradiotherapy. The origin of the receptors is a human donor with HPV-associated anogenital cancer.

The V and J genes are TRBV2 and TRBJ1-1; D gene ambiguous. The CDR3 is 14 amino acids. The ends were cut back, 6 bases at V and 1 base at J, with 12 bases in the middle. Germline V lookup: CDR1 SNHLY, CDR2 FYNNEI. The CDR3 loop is CASRRERTNTEAFF. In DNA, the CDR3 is TGTGCCAGCAGAAGAGAGCGAACGAACACTGAAGCTTTCTTT.

The CDR3 loop reads CASSLRRGGSNEQFF. The DNA for the CDR3 is TGTGCCAGCAGCTTAAGGCGGGGGGGCAGTAATGAGCAGTTCTTC. The chain combines TRBV7-2 with TRBJ2-1, with 9 bases lining up with TRBD2. V gave up 2 bases and J gave up 7 bases; unmatched junction bases: 6. CDR3 size: 15 residues. Germline CDR1 reads SGHTA; CDR2 reads FQGNSA.

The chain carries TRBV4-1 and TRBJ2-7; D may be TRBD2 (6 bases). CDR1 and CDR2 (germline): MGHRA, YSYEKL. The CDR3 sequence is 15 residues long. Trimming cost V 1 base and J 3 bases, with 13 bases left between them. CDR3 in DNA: TGCGCCAGCAGCCAAGCGCAGGGAGGCATCTACGAGCAGTACTTC. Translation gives CASSQAQGGIYEQYF.

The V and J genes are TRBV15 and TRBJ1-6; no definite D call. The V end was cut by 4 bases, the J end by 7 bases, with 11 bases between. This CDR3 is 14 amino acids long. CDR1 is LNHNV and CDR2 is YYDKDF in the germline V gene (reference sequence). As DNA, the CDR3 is TGTGCCACCAGCACACAGAGAGAAAATTCACCCCTCCACTTT. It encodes CATSTQRENSPLHF.

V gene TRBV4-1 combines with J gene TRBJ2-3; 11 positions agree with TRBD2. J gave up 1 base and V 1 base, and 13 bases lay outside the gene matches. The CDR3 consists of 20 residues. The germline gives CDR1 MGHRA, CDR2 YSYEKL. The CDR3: CASSQVRVAGGPGGTDTQYF. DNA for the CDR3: TGCGCCAGCAGCCAAGTCAGGGTAGCGGGAGGGCCAGGGGGCACAGATACGCAGTATTTT.

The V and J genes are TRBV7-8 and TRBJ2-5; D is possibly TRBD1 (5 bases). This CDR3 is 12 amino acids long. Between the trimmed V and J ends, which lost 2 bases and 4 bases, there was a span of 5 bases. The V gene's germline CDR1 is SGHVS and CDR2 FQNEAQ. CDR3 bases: TGTGCCAGCAGCTTACAGGGAGAGACCCAGTACTTC. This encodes CASSLQGETQYF.

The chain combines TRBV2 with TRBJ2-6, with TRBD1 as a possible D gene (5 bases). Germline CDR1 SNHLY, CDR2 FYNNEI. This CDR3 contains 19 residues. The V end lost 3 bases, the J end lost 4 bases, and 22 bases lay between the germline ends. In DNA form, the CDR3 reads TGTGCCAGCAGTGATAGGGGCGTGGCCCGGCGAGGAGGGGCCAACGTCCTGACTTTC. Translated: CASSDRGVARRGGANVLTF.

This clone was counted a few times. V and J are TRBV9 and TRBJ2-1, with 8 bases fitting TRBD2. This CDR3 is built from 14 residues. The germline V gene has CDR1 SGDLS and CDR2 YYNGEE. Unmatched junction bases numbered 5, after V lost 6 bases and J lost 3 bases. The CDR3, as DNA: TGTGCCAGCACCGGAGGGACTAGCTACAATGAGCAGTTCTTC. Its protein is CASTGGTSYNEQFF.

The CDR3 DNA follows: TGCGCCAGCAGCTTCGGAGGCACTCTCTATGGCTACACCTTC. It translates to CASSFGGTLYGYTF. This sequence joins TRBV5-1 and TRBJ1-2; D ambiguous. Germline V CDR1 and CDR2: SGHRS, YFSETQ. With 2 bases removed from V and 4 bases from J, the gap between germline ends came to 12 bases. This CDR3 is built from 14 residues.

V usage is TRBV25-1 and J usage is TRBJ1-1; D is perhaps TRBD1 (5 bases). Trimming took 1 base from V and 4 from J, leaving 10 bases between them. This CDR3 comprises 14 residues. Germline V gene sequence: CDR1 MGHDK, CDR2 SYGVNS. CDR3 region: CASSESATVTEAFF. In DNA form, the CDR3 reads TGTGCCAGCAGTGAATCCGCGACAGTCACTGAAGCTTTCTTT.

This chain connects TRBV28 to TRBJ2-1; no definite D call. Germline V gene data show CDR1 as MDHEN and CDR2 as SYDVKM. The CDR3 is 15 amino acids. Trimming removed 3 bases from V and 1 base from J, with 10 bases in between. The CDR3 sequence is CASSLVVESYNEQFF. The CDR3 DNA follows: TGTGCCAGCAGTTTGGTAGTGGAATCCTACAATGAGCAGTTCTTC.

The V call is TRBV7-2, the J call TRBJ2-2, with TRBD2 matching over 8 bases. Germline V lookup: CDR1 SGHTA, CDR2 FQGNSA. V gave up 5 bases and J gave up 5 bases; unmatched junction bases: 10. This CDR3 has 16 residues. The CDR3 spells CASSHFSGGLTGELFF. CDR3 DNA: TGTGCCAGCAGCCATTTCTCGGGAGGGCTAACCGGGGAGCTGTTTTTT.

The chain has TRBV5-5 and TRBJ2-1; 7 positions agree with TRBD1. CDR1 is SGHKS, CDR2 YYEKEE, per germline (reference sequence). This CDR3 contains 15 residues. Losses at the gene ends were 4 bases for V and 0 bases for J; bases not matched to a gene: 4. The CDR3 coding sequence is TGTGCCAGCAGCCAGGGGGACGTCTCCTACAATGAGCAGTTCTTC. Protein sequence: CASSQGDVSYNEQFF.

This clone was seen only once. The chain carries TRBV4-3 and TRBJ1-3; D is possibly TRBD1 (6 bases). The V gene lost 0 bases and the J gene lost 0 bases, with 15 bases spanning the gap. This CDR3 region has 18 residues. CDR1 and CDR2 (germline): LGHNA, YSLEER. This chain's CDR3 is CASSQDQGGVSSGNTIYF. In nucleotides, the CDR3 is TGCGCCAGCAGCCAAGATCAAGGGGGGGTGAGCTCTGGAAACACCATATATTTT.

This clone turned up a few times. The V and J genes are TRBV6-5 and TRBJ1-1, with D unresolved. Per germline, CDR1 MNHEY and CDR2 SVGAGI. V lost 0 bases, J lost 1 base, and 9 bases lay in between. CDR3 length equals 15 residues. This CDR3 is CASSYSTSANTEAFF. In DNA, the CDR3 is TGTGCCAGCAGTTACTCGACCTCAGCGAACACTGAAGCTTTCTTT.

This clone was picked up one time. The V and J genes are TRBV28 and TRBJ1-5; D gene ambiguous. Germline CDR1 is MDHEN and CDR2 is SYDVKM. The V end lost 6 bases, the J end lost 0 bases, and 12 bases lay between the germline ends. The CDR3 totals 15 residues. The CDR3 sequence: CASRKRRASNQPQHF. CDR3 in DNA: TGTGCCAGCAGAAAGCGTCGGGCTAGCAATCAGCCCCAGCATTTT.

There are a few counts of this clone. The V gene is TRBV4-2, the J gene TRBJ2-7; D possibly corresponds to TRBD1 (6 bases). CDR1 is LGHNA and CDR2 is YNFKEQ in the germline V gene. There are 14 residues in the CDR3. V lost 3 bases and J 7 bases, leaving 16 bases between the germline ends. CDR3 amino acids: CASSQGAMGAEQYF. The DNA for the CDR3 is TGTGCCAGCAGCCAGGGGGCTATGGGCGCGGAGCAGTACTTC.

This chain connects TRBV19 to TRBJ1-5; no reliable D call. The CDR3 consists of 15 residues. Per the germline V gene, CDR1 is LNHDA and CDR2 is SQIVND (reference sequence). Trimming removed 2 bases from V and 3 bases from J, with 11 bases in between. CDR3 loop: CASSINFYFNQPQHF. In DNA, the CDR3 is TGTGCCAGTAGTATAAATTTTTACTTCAATCAGCCCCAGCATTTT.

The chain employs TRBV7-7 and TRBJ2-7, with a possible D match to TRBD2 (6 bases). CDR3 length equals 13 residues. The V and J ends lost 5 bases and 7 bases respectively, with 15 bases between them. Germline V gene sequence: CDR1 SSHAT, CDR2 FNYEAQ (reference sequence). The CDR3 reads CASSPGGAREQYF. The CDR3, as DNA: TGTGCCAGCAGCCCCGGCGGGGCGAGGGAGCAGTACTTC.